This T cell receptor beta chain emerged from a study of CXCR3-negative and CXCR3-positive naive CD8 T cells. Study in general: Roughly 1.5 +/- 0.3 million TRB reads came from each library, giving about 135 million in total. Overall study results and limits: With CXCR3 expression partially decreased after cryopreservation, most assays relied on fresh PBMCs. Sequencing showed both naive subsets with comparably high diversity, and memory CD8+ cells much lower. CXCR3-expressing naive cells carried TRB CDR3s more hydrophobic than those of CXCR3-negative naive cells.

With regard to this clonotype: Its antigen is currently unknown.

Germline V gives CDR1 SQVTM, CDR2 ANQGSEA. The CDR3 has 11 residues. Via 5' RACE with UMI labels, TRB cDNA libraries were prepared. With the 5' RACE reads reprocessed, TCRdb shows one record per CDR3 protein and no DNA. The sample data list about 90,000 distinct CDR3 sequences. The material sequenced was naive CXCR3+ CD8+ T cells from blood. Subset noted: CD45RO-CCR7+CD27+CD95- naive CD8+ T cells expressing CXCR3 (TNR3+). The rearrangement joins TRBV29-1 to TRBJ2-1; TCRdb outputs TRBD1, but without DNA this stays unchecked. This receptor was obtained from a human donor in good health. Some clones in this sample may be carry-over from other donors' samples. This chain's CDR3 is CSVVRVGEQFF.